This TCR beta chain originates from a study of CD8+ T cells in alopecia areata. General study findings and limits: Among the cells sequenced in scalp samples are also the resident alphabeta T cells of normal skin.

The CDR3 totals 14 residues. From germline, CDR1 is SGHRS and CDR2 YFSETQ. V dropped 4 bases and J dropped 3 bases, with 14 bases sitting between them. As to this clone: Its matching antigen is unknown.

The authors sorted CD4+ and CD8+ T cells from PBMCs. Extracted RNA was reverse transcribed, and the resulting cDNA served as sequencing template. TCRdb's table, derived via immunoSEQ multiplex PCR, lists solely in-frame clones and lacks some. The sample has 180,000 or so clones, roughly 59% seen once; the top ten hold 1.7%. The sample in question was CD4+ T cells sorted from blood, obtained at week 0. The origin of this receptor is a human donor with alopecia areata. The chain recombines TRBV5-1 with TRBJ2-7; D is possibly TRBD1 (6 bases). The CDR3 coding sequence is TGCGCCAGCAGCCCACAGGGAAATGTCTACGAGCAGTACTTC. It specifies CASSPQGNVYEQYF.